This T cell receptor beta chain was identified in a study of human thymus T cells (dated by TCRdb to 2018 to 2021). For the study in its entirety: The study used about 8 infant thymus samples plus four related peripheral blood samples to characterize TCR alpha and beta repertoires. The cohort included more than 5 male and a couple of female infants, with donor ages spanning 7 to 244 days.

CDR1 MDHEN and CDR2 SYDVKM were looked up in the germline V gene. V and J lose 7 bases and 0 bases, and a span of 15 bases separates them. Counted from cysteine to phenylalanine, this CDR3 has 16 amino acids. The read is trimmed to its CDR3 DNA, 48 bases read in frame from base 1. The immunoSEQ multiplex PCR assay was used to amplify the TCRB and TCRAD loci from a standardized amount of quality-controlled genomic DNA. The V(D)J region was spanned by amplicons of a length sufficient to cover the CDR3 and to identify V and J genes. The commercial immunoSEQ service was used to sequence amplicons on an Illumina platform. As for how the authors treated the data: Primer bias and sequencing errors were corrected as previously described, and TCRAD and TCRB were defined on the basis of the IMGT database. Repertoires were analysed with immunoSEQ Analyzer 3.0 and VDJTools, covering basic statistics, V/J segment usage, diversity estimates, rarefaction and pairwise overlap. Diversity was estimated using the Chao1, ChaoE, Efron-Thisted, Shannon and inverse Simpson indices, and was also estimated on datasets down-sampled to the size of the smallest sample. For repertoire overlap, CDR3 nucleotide sequence, V gene and J gene had to match strictly, and clustering was done by Jaccard-based multidimensional scaling. TCRdb took this table from immuneACCESS and kept in-frame rearrangements with V and J called. Such tables lack part of the clones; where checked against another copy, unresolved V genes explain under half of the gap, and the rest is unexplained. V and J calls and clone size are given by that table; D and trimming were obtained from the DNA. Present in this sample are approximately 71,000 clones, roughly 95% of which were seen just once. The leading ten clones occupy approximately 0.031% of the sample.

As to this clone: Its recognized antigen is unknown. No much larger clonotype is one base removed from it; base qualities were not supplied.

The thymus tissue came from surgical resects taken out during corrective cardiac surgery. The donors were immunologically healthy infants in Finland who had open corrective cardiac surgery for congenital heart defects. Thymocytes were freed from the tissue by mechanical means and kept at -70 degrees C as pellets of roughly 9-34 million cells. A QIAsymphony instrument was used to extract genomic DNA from the frozen cell pellets. Overall study results and their limits: The related research found that thymic TCR repertoires overlapped highly between unrelated individuals. V and J gene segment usage appeared biased in both thymic and peripheral blood repertoires. Thymus samples yielded on average around 800,000 unique TCRB clonotypes, compared with around 79,000 from blood samples.

Sequenced material: thymus tissue. The sequence is built from TRBV28 and TRBJ1-4; the D segment cannot be called with confidence. The source is a girl younger than two with a congenital heart defect but otherwise immunologically healthy. The CDR3 protein sequence reads: CASTPRVLPTNEKLFF. The nucleotide sequence reads as follows: TGTGCCAGCACCCCTCGGGTCTTGCCAACTAATGAAAAACTGTTTTTT.